This T cell receptor beta chain is drawn from a study of CD8+ T cells in alopecia areata. Study context: Treated patients swallowed 5 to 10 mg of oral tofacitinib twice daily.

As for treatment: oral pan-JAK inhibitor, 5-10 mg twice daily. PBMCs were stained for CD3, CD4 and CD8, and CD4+ and CD8+ T cells were sorted. This clone was seen just once. The authors extracted RNA and reverse transcribed it into cDNA as the sequencing template. Using immunoSEQ multiplex PCR, the repertoire was profiled, and TCRdb retains in-frame clones only, with some absent. The data hold 120,000 to 150,000 clones, with about four fifths observed a single time. The germline V and J ends were trimmed by 4 bases and 3 bases, with 16 bases remaining between them. From germline, CDR1 is LGHNA and CDR2 YSLEER. The CDR3 extends over 16 amino acids.

This sample comprised CD8+ T cells sorted from blood, obtained at week 4, from a patient treated with tofacitinib. The TCR sequence derives from a human donor with alopecia areata. The V gene is TRBV4-3, the J gene TRBJ2-1; D gene unclear. CDR3 protein: CASSPKGRAFYNEQFF. The DNA for the CDR3 is TGCGCCAGCAGCCCGAAAGGCAGAGCATTCTACAATGAGCAGTTCTTC.